What follows are 26 T cell receptor beta chains derived from one specimen sequenced in a study of T cells in localized non-small cell lung cancer. The data were produced by immunoSEQ multiplex PCR, yet TCRdb's version contains in-frame clones alone and is incomplete. The repertoire holds over 2,000 clones, approximately 30% seen once, with 10% in the top ten. Sequenced material: normal lung tissue next to the tumor, taken before any cancer treatment. All receptors derive from a man between 40 and 69 years old with stage III lung adenocarcinoma.

This clone was recorded a few times. The J gene is TRBJ1-4, the V gene TRBV15, with a weak D call TRBD1 (6 bases). CDR1 LNHNV and CDR2 YYDKDF come from the germline V gene (reference sequence). The CDR3 loop spans 15 amino acids. V was clipped by 5 bases and J by 4 bases, with 14 bases between them. The CDR3 is CATSVRGGVNEKLFF. The CDR3 DNA sequence: TGTGCCACCAGCGTCAGGGGAGGGGTTAATGAAAAACTGTTTTTT.

The V call is TRBV5-1, the J call TRBJ2-1; TRBD2 agrees at 9 bases. V lost 0 bases, J lost 7 bases, and 8 bases stayed unmatched. The germline CDR1 and CDR2 sequences are SGHRS and YFSETQ. This CDR3 region has 16 residues. The CDR3 loop reads CASSLDGSGSTNEQFF. DNA for the CDR3: TGCGCCAGCAGCTTGGATGGTAGCGGGAGTACAAATGAGCAGTTCTTC.

This chain links TRBV19 with TRBJ1-4, with D unresolved. The CDR3 is made up of 12 amino acids. Germline-derived CDR1 and CDR2 are LNHDA and SQIVND (reference sequence). Trimming removed 5 bases from V and 5 bases from J, with 6 bases in between. CDR3 in amino acids: CASSGYNEKLFF. DNA for the CDR3: TGTGCCAGTAGTGGATACAATGAAAAACTGTTTTTT.

The chain employs TRBV18 and TRBJ1-1; 7 nucleotides agree with TRBD1. V lost 3 bases, J lost 4 bases, and 8 bases stayed unmatched. The CDR3 is 15 amino acids. Germline assignment: CDR1 KGHSH and CDR2 LQKENI. CDR3: CASSPSTGMGTEAFF. The CDR3 DNA reads TGTGCCAGCTCACCGTCGACAGGGATGGGCACTGAAGCTTTCTTT.

The CDR3 sequence is CAWSFGTTETQYF. CDR3 sequence (DNA): TGTGCCTGGAGTTTCGGGACTACGGAGACCCAGTACTTC. This chain joins TRBV30 and TRBJ2-5; 7 bases are a match to TRBD2. Germline CDR1 is GTSNPN and CDR2 is SVGIG (reference sequence). This CDR3 comprises 13 residues. V shed 2 bases, J shed 5 bases, and the junction held 5 bases outside the gene matches.

The gene calls are TRBV18 and TRBJ1-6; the D gene is possibly TRBD1 (5 bases). The ends were cut back, 2 bases at V and 0 bases at J, with 17 bases in the middle. This CDR3 is 19 amino acids long. Germline assignment: CDR1 KGHSH and CDR2 LQKENI. CDR3 protein: CASSPVGGYGSSYNSPLHF. Here the CDR3 DNA reads TGTGCCAGCTCACCAGTGGGGGGTTACGGCAGCTCCTATAATTCACCCCTCCACTTT.

The genes are TRBV30 and TRBJ2-4; a weak D match, TRBD2 (5 bases). Germline-derived CDR1 and CDR2 are GTSNPN and SVGIG (reference sequence). This CDR3 is 14 amino acids long. Trimming left V 0 bases short and J 7 bases short, with 13 bases between. The CDR3: CAWSVWQRGNIQYF. The DNA for the CDR3 is TGTGCCTGGAGTGTCTGGCAAAGAGGGAACATTCAGTACTTC. The complete variable domain, with remaining parts taken from reference TRBV30 and TRBJ2-4, reads SQTIHQWPATLVQPVGSPLSLECTVEGTSNPNLYWYRQAAGRGLQLLFYSVGIGQISSEVPQNLSASRPQDRQFILSSKKLLLSDSGFYLCAWSVWQRGNIQYFGAGTRLSVL.

This clone has just a few counts. The rearrangement uses TRBV6-8 and TRBJ2-5, with 7 bases fitting TRBD1. Germline-derived CDR1 and CDR2 are MNHGY and SAAAGT. The CDR3 has 16 amino acids. V lost 2 bases, J lost 3 bases, and 9 bases stayed unmatched. CDR3 sequence: CASSYPQGPIEETQYF. The CDR3 nucleotides read TGTGCCAGCAGTTACCCACAGGGGCCTATCGAAGAGACCCAGTACTTC.

In its sample, this clone was seen a few times. The rearrangement uses TRBV6-8 and TRBJ1-1; 7 bases fit TRBD1. Germline V gene sequence: CDR1 MNHGY, CDR2 SAAAGT. V lost 8 bases, J lost 1 base, and 7 bases stayed unmatched. The CDR3 sequence is 14 residues long. This CDR3 reads CASGGNRGNTEAFF. CDR3 in DNA: TGTGCCAGCGGAGGAAACAGGGGGAACACTGAAGCTTTCTTT.

The CDR3 DNA follows: TGTGCCAGCTCACCTAATCCAAGGGAGAGGGAGCAGTACTTC. Translation gives CASSPNPREREQYF. The chain couples TRBV18 to TRBJ2-7; possibly TRBD2 for D (5 bases). Between the trimmed V and J ends, which lost 3 bases and 7 bases, there was a span of 16 bases. Germline assignment: CDR1 KGHSH and CDR2 LQKENI. The CDR3 runs 14 residues.

This clone was detected only a few times. This rearrangement joins TRBV6-8 to TRBJ2-7; TRBD1 agrees at 7 bases. J was trimmed by 3 bases and V by 5 bases; bases with no gene match: 10. Germline V CDR1 and CDR2: MNHGY, SAAAGT. The CDR3 consists of 15 residues. Written as DNA, the CDR3 is TGTGCCAGCAGTGACCCGGGACAGATTTTCTACGAGCAGTACTTC. Translation gives CASSDPGQIFYEQYF.

This clone was counted only a few times. This chain joins TRBV9 and TRBJ2-3, with D possibly matching TRBD2 (5 bases). V was cut by 0 bases and J by 0 bases, with 8 bases left in between. This CDR3 contains 15 residues. CDR1 is SGDLS and CDR2 is YYNGEE in the germline V gene. Written as DNA, the CDR3 is TGTGCCAGCAGCGTAGCGGGGTCTAGCACAGATACGCAGTATTTT. Protein sequence: CASSVAGSSTDTQYF.

This clone is large (0.1 to 1%). The V call is TRBV11-3, the J call TRBJ1-3; no clear D. The germline V and J ends were trimmed by 5 bases and 0 bases, with 8 bases remaining between them. CDR3 length: 14 residues. From germline, CDR1 is SGHNT and CDR2 YENEEA. The CDR3 nucleotides read TGTGCCAGCAGCCCCCTCAACTCTGGAAACACCATATATTTT. Protein product: CASSPLNSGNTIYF. Complete variable domain (other parts from reference TRBV11-3 and TRBJ1-3): EAGVVQSPRYKIIEKKQPVAFWCNPISGHNTLYWYLQNLGQGPELLIRYENEEAVDDSQLPKDRFSAERLKGVDSTLKIQPAELGDSAVYLCASSPLNSGNTIYFGEGSWLTVV.

The chain is built from TRBV18 and TRBJ2-2, with D tentatively TRBD2 (5 bases). Trimming cost V 0 bases and J 4 bases, with 6 bases left between them. Germline V gene sequence: CDR1 KGHSH, CDR2 LQKENI. The CDR3 contains 14 residues. CDR3: CASSPPGGTGELFF. The DNA for the CDR3 is TGTGCCAGCTCACCACCAGGAGGCACCGGGGAGCTGTTTTTT.

The rearrangement links TRBV10-2 to TRBJ1-2; 8 bases line up with TRBD1. The length of the CDR3 is 14 residues. Trimming removed 4 bases from V and 4 bases from J; junction bases left unmatched: 5. Germline V gene sequence: CDR1 WSHSY, CDR2 SAAADI. This chain's CDR3 is CASSGRTGSYGYTF. The CDR3 DNA reads TGCGCCAGCAGTGGGCGGACAGGGTCCTATGGCTACACCTTC.

The genes are TRBV9 and TRBJ2-2; D possibly matches TRBD1 or TRBD2 (5 bases each). Trimming stripped 0 bases from V and 2 bases from J, with 11 bases between. Germline CDR1 is SGDLS and CDR2 is YYNGEE. The CDR3 is 16 residues long. In nucleotides, the CDR3 is TGTGCCAGCAGCGTAGGAAGGGACGCCAACACCGGGGAGCTGTTTTTT. Translated: CASSVGRDANTGELFF.

A remark on this clone: One end of the junction fails to match germline, which may point to a read error. The rearrangement uses TRBV11-3 and TRBJ2-7; tentatively, D is TRBD1 (6 bases). Germline loops: CDR1 SGHNT, CDR2 YENEEA. This CDR3 is 14 amino acids long. CDR3 sequence: CASSSLSLDSLGVF. DNA for the CDR3: TGTGCCAGCAGCTCCCTTAGTTTGGACAGCCTAGGGGTCTTC.

The V call is TRBV15, the J call TRBJ2-7; weak D call: TRBD1 (6 bases). This CDR3 has 15 amino acids. The germline CDR1 and CDR2 sequences are LNHNV and YYDKDF (reference sequence). With 4 bases removed from V and 2 bases from J, the gap between germline ends came to 15 bases. DNA for the CDR3: TGTGCCACCAGCATCTCATTCGAGGGGGCCTACGAGCAGTACTTC. Translation gives CATSISFEGAYEQYF.

This clone was recorded a few times. The V call is TRBV28, the J call TRBJ2-1; 8 nucleotides agree with TRBD2. Trimming at V came to 2 bases and at J to 16 bases, leaving 13 bases not matched to a gene. The CDR3 is 14 residues long. Germline V gene data show CDR1 as MDHEN and CDR2 as SYDVKM. The CDR3 reads CASSLKAGGGGEFF. CDR3 coding DNA: TGTGCCAGCAGTTTAAAGGCGGGGGGAGGAGGTGAATTCTTC. Combining the CDR3 with reference TRBV28 and TRBJ2-1 gives the whole variable domain DVKVTQSSRYLVKRTGEKVFLECVQDMDHENMFWYRQDPGLGLRLIYFSYDVKMKEKGDIPEGYSVSREKKERFSLILESASTNQTSMYLCASSLKAGGGGEFFGPGTRLTVL.

This clone ranks as medium-sized. The rearrangement uses TRBV6-8 and TRBJ2-7; D call uncertain. CDR1 and CDR2 (germline): MNHGY, SAAAGT. V shed 4 bases and J shed 2 bases, with 6 bases lying between them. The CDR3 is 12 residues long. This CDR3 reads CASSSLTYEQYF. Written as DNA, the CDR3 is TGTGCCAGCAGTTCCCTTACCTACGAGCAGTACTTC.

This clone was seen a handful of times. J is TRBJ2-1 and V is TRBV11-3; the match to TRBD2 covers 7 bases. The CDR3 sequence is 15 residues long. Germline V gene lookup returns CDR1 SGHNT and CDR2 YENEEA. The V gene end was trimmed by 5 bases and the J gene end by 5 bases; junction bases not matched to a gene: 9. For the CDR3, the DNA is TGTGCCAGCAGCCCCGGGGGGAACTTCAACAATGAGCAGTTCTTC. This codes for CASSPGGNFNNEQFF.

The CDR3 here is CASSPPPDNEQFF. The CDR3 nucleotides read TGTGCCAGCAGCCCCCCGCCGGACAATGAGCAGTTCTTC. The gene calls are TRBV9 and TRBJ2-1; D is unresolved. The V and J ends lost 4 bases and 5 bases respectively, with 10 bases between them. The CDR3 sequence is 13 residues long. The germline gives CDR1 SGDLS, CDR2 YYNGEE.

A few counts support this clone. V is TRBV6-8 and J is TRBJ2-1, with TRBD2 matching 9 bases. Looked up from germline, CDR1 is MNHGY and CDR2 is SAAAGT. The CDR3 totals 15 residues. The junction had 1 base not matched to a gene; V was cut back by 0 bases and J by 4 bases. CDR3 loop: CASSYSSGGYNEQFF. The CDR3 bases are TGTGCCAGCAGTTACTCTAGCGGGGGATACAATGAGCAGTTCTTC.

V usage is TRBV11-3 and J usage is TRBJ2-1, with D perhaps matching TRBD1 or TRBD2 (6 bases each). Germline V lookup: CDR1 SGHNT, CDR2 YENEEA. This CDR3 comprises 16 residues. Trimming took off 7 bases at V and 2 bases at J, with 18 bases between the two ends. CDR3 in amino acids: CASTPWGAGAYNEQFF. Here the CDR3 DNA reads TGTGCCAGCACCCCCTGGGGGGCAGGGGCCTACAATGAGCAGTTCTTC.

Concerning this clone: Compared with germline, one end of the junction differs, possibly owing to a read error. V is TRBV4-1 and J is TRBJ1-2, with D uncertain. Per germline, CDR1 MGHRA and CDR2 YSYEKL. The CDR3 is 14 amino acids. CDR3: CVSSQDAAFYGYTF. As DNA, the CDR3 is TGCGTCAGCAGCCAAGACGCAGCCTTCTATGGCTACACCTTC.

This chain connects TRBV15 to TRBJ1-1; 10 bases line up with TRBD1. With 3 bases clipped from V and 9 bases from J, the junction kept 25 bases outside the gene matches. The germline V gene encodes CDR1 LNHNV and CDR2 YYDKDF (reference sequence). This CDR3 is built from 20 residues. The CDR3 protein is CATSSSLVTGGRRKGWKAFF. The CDR3 region has the DNA TGTGCCACCAGCAGTTCACTCGTGACAGGGGGCAGGAGGAAGGGATGGAAAGCTTTCTTT.